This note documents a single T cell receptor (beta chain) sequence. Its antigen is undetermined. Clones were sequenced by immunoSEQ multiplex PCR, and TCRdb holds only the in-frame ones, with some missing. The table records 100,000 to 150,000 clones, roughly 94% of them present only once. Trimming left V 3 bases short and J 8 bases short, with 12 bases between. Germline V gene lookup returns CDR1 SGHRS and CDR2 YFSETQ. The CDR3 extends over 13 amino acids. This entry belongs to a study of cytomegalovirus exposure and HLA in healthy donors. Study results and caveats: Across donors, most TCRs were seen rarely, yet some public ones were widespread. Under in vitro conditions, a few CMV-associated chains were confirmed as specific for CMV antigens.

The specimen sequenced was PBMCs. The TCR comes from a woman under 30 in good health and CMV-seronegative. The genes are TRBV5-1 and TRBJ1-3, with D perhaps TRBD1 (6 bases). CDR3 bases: TGCGCCAGCAGCTATACAGGGTCGGACACCATATATTTT. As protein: CASSYTGSDTIYF.